This T cell receptor (beta chain) was identified during a study of vaccination effects on CD4 cells after COVID-19. Study results and caveats: Clonal contraction was marked in infection- and vaccine-induced clones late after vaccination. Common cold coronavirus cross-reactivity was shown by only 1 of 255 vaccine-induced clones in healthy vaccinees.

With regard to this clone: Its specificity is not known.

Sequencing in the ViraFEST assay came after antigen-specific CD4+ T cells had been expanded with viral peptide pools, which were used to stimulate PBMC. Having been cultured for around ten days, the cells underwent CD4+ T cell isolation. BNT162b2 vaccine or mRNA-1273 vaccine was given to participants in two doses. For each well, roughly 2 million PBMC were cultured with about 10 IU/ml IL-2 and roughly 10 ug/ml peptides. At days 3 and 7, half of the medium was exchanged for IL-2 medium. Germline V gene sequence: CDR1 MNHEY, CDR2 SVGAGI. Trimming removed 7 bases from V and 6 bases from J; junction bases left unmatched: 9. The CDR3 runs 14 residues. Generated by immunoSEQ multiplex PCR, the TCRdb table keeps only in-frame clones and is missing some. The repertoire has fewer than 35,000 clones, approximately 70% of them found once; the top ten carry more than 14%.

Sequenced here: CD4+ T cells from PBMCs cultured with HCoV-229E spike peptides, sampled after COVID-19 vaccination. The receptor's source is a human donor who received a COVID-19 vaccine. The chain links TRBV6-5 to TRBJ2-1; 7 bases map to TRBD2. The CDR3 sequence is CASTIGLVGNEQFF. CDR3 DNA sequence: TGTGCCAGCACTATTGGACTAGTCGGCAATGAGCAGTTCTTC.